A single sample is the source of the 5 T cell receptor beta chains below, sequenced in a study of CD8+CD57+ T cells in acquired aplastic anemia. CDR3 and TCR beta VDJ profiling relied on genomic DNA as the template. TCRdb re-called the reads through MiXCR, storing one row per CDR3 protein. The sample has 250,000 to 350,000 distinct CDR3 sequences, about three fifths seen once; the top ten hold 1.3%. Patients chosen for sequencing had shown CD8+CD57+ cell expansion by flow cytometry. Sequencing was performed on sorted CD4+, CD8+, or CD8+CD57+ T cells (not recorded which) from PBMCs. Receptors were obtained from a human donor with aplastic anemia.

The chain has TRBV5-1 and TRBJ2-7, with 9 bases fitting TRBD1. The CDR3 contains 14 residues. Germline V gives CDR1 SGHRS, CDR2 YFSETQ. V trimming: 3 bases; J trimming: 2 bases; junction bases outside the gene matches: 3. As DNA, the CDR3 is TGCGCCAGCAGCTCGACAGGGGGGCCCTACGAGCAGTACTTC. This encodes CASSSTGGPYEQYF.

V is TRBV5-4 and J is TRBJ2-5; D perhaps matches TRBD1 (5 bases). The CDR3 spans 15 residues. The germline V gene has CDR1 SGHNT and CDR2 YYREEE (reference sequence). Trimming pared 3 bases from V and 4 bases from J, leaving 16 bases between. In DNA form, the CDR3 reads TGTGCCAGCAGCTCCGGGCAGGGCGGAGTAGAGACCCAGTACTTC. This codes for CASSSGQGGVETQYF.

The genes are TRBV7-2 and TRBJ2-7; D unclear. The germline V gene has CDR1 SGHTA and CDR2 FQGNSA. This CDR3 region has 12 residues. The V end lost 5 bases, the J end lost 3 bases, and 8 bases lay between the germline ends. The CDR3 bases are TGTGCCAGCAGCCTTACCAACTACGAGCAGTACTTC. Its protein product is CASSLTNYEQYF.

This sequence joins TRBV2 and TRBJ1-4, with 7 bases aligning to TRBD1. Germline V gives CDR1 SNHLY, CDR2 FYNNEI. This CDR3 comprises 15 residues. Unmatched junction bases numbered 7, after V lost 4 bases and J lost 5 bases. CDR3 nucleotide sequence: TGTGCCAGCAGTGGCAGGACAGGCCACAATGAAAAACTGTTTTTT. Translated, it gives CASSGRTGHNEKLFF. The full variable domain, its missing parts supplied by reference TRBV2 and TRBJ1-4, is EPEVTQTPSHQVTQMGQEVILRCVPISNHLYFYWYRQILGQKVEFLVSFYNNEISEKSEIFDDQFSVERPDGSNFTLKIRSTKLEDSAMYFCASSGRTGHNEKLFFGSGTQLSVL.

Only one count was recorded for this clonotype. V usage is TRBV29-1 and J usage is TRBJ2-5; D uncertain. This CDR3 comprises 14 residues. Germline V gene sequence: CDR1 SQVTM, CDR2 ANQGSEA. V was trimmed by 6 bases and J by 2 bases, leaving 16 bases between them. DNA for the CDR3: TGCAGCGTCTACCTGGTGGGCTCTCAAGAGACCCAGTACTTC. This translates into CSVYLVGSQETQYF.